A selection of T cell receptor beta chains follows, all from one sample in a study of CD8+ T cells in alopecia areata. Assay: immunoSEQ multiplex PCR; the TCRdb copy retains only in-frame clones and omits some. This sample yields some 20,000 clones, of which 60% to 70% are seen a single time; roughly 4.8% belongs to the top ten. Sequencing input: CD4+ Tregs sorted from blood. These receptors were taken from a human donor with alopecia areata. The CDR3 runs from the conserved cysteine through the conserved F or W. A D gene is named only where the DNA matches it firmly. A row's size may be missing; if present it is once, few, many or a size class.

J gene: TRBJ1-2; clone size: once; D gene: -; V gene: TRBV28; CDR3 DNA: TGTGCCAGCAGTTTAAGGTTGGCAGGGAGAAGCTATGGCTACACCTTC; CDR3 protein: CASSLRLAGRSYGYTF
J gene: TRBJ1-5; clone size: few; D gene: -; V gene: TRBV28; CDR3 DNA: TGTGCCAGCAGGCATCCTCCTCAGCCCCAGCATTTT; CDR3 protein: CASRHPPQPQHF
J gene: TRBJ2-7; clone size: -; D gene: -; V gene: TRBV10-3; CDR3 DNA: TGTGCCATCAGGGGGAGCTCCTACGAGCAGTACTTC; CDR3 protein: CAIRGSSYEQYF
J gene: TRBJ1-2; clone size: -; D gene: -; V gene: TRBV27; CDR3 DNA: TGTGCCAGCAGCCCTTTCGGCCCGCGCAACTATGGCTACACCTTC; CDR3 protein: CASSPFGPRNYGYTF
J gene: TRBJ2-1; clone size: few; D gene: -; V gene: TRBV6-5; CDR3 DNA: TGTGCCAGCAGTTACAGGTCAAATGAGCAGTTCTTC; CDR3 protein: CASSYRSNEQFF
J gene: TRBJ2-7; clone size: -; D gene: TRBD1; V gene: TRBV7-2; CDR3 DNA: TGTGCCAGCAGTTTCACAGGGGGAAGGAGCTCCTACGAGCAGTACTTC; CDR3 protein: CASSFTGGRSSYEQYF
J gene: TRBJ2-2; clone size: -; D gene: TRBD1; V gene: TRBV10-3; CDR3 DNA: TGTGCCATCAGTGAGAATGGAGTACAGGGGAGTTCCGCCGGGGAGCTGTTTTTT; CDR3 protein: CAISENGVQGSSAGELFF
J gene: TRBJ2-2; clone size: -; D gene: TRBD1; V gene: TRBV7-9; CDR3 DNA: TGTGCCAGCACATTGACAGGGGGCTTCACCGGGGAGCTGTTTTTT; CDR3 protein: CASTLTGGFTGELFF
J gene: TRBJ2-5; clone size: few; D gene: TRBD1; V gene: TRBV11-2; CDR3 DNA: TGTGCCAGCAGCTGGGGACAGCCCTTTCAAGAGACCCAGTACTTC; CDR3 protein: CASSWGQPFQETQYF
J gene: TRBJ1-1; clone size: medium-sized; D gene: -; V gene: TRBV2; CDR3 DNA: TGTGCCAGCAGCGAATTACCGGGAGGGACACCCATGAACACTGAAGCTTTCTTT; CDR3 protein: CASSELPGGTPMNTEAFF
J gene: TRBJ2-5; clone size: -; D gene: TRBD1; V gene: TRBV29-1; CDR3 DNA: TGCAGCGTTGTCCCCAGGAGACAGGGACACCAAGAGACCCAGTACTTC; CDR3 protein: CSVVPRRQGHQETQYF
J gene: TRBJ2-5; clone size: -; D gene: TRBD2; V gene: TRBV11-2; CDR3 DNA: TGTGCCAGCAGCCCCGGACTAGCGGGGGCCACTGTTACCCAGTACTTC; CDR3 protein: CASSPGLAGATVTQYF
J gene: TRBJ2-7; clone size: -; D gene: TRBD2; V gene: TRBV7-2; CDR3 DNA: TGTGCCAGCAGCTTAGGGCGGGGGACCTACGAGCAGTACTTC; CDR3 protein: CASSLGRGTYEQYF
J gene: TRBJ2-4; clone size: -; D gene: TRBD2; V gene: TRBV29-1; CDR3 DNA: TGCAGCGTTGCGCCCGGGGGGGCCAAAAACATTCAGTACTTC; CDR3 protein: CSVAPGGAKNIQYF
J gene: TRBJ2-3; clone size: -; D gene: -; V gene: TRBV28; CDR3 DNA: TGTGCCAGCAGTTTAACTAGCACAGATACGCAGTATTTT; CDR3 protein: CASSLTSTDTQYF
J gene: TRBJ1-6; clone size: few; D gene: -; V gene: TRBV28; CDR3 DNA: TGTGCCAGCTTTCGGGGTGCTTCACCCCTCCACTTT; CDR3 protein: CASFRGASPLHF
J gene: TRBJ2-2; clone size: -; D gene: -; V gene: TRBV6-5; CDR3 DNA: TGTGCCAGCACCACGACAAACACCGGGGAGCTGTTTTTT; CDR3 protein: CASTTTNTGELFF
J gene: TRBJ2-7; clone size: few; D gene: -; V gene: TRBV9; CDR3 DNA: TGTGCCAGCAGCCCTGCTGGAACCTACGAGCAGTACTTC; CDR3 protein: CASSPAGTYEQYF
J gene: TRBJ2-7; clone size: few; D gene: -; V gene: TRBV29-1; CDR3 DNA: TGCAGCGTTGGGAGAGGGTACGAGCAGTACTTC; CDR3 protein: CSVGRGYEQYF
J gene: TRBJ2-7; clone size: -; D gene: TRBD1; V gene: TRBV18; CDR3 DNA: TGTGCCAGCTCACCACCTCGGCAGGGACAGGGTGAGCAGTACTTC; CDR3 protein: CASSPPRQGQGEQYF
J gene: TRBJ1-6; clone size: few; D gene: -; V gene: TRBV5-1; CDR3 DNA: TGCGCCAGCAGCCTCGATATCTATAATTCACCCCTCCACTTT; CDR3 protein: CASSLDIYNSPLHF
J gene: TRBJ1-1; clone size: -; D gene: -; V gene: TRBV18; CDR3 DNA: TGTGCCAGCTCACCAAACCAGAACACTGAAGCTTTCTTT; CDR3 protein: CASSPNQNTEAFF
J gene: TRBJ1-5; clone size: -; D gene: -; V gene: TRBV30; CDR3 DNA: TGTGCCTGGAGTCCCGTCTCGACCAATCAGCCCCAGCATTTT; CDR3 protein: CAWSPVSTNQPQHF
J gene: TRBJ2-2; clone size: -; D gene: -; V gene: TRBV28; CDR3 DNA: TGTGCCAGCAGTTTTGTACCAGCCACGAACACCGGGGAGCTGTTTTTT; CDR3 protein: CASSFVPATNTGELFF